The clone carrying this T cell receptor (beta chain) was counted once. Its antigen remains unknown. Primers included in the PCR were 60 Vbeta and 13 Jbeta primers. The table came from immunoSEQ multiplex PCR; TCRdb's copy has only in-frame clones and leaves some out. The sample lists 80,000 to 100,000 clones, 60% to 85% occurring once. The CDR3 consists of 16 residues. J lost 5 bases, V lost 4 bases, and 13 bases had no gene match. Per the germline V gene, CDR1 is LGHNA and CDR2 is YSLEER. This sample is part of a study of cytomegalovirus exposure and HLA in healthy donors. Study outcomes and limitations: Cytomegalovirus-associated status was assigned to about 180 TCR beta chains.

The sample taken for sequencing was PBMCs. This receptor was obtained from a man aged 45-65 years in good health and CMV-seropositive. V usage is TRBV4-3 and J usage is TRBJ1-1; TRBD1 aligns across 7 bases. CDR3 sequence reads: CASSRTREQGRTEAFF. CDR3 nucleotide sequence: TGCGCCAGCAGCCGAACCAGGGAACAGGGGCGGACTGAAGCTTTCTTT.